The 17 T cell receptor beta chains listed next were all sequenced from one sample in a study of T cells of healthy individuals. TCRdb re-called the 5' RACE reads through MiXCR, storing one row per CDR3 protein. The profile shows 60,000 to 80,000 distinct CDR3 sequences, about a sixth of them singletons. These receptor sequences come from a human donor in good health.

This clonotype showed up many times. The chain couples TRBV7-2 to TRBJ2-7, with D perhaps assigned TRBD1 or TRBD2 (5 bases each). Germline V gene data show CDR1 as SGHTA and CDR2 as FQGNSA. V was clipped by 10 bases and J by 0 bases, with 13 bases between them. The CDR3 length is 13 residues. As DNA, the CDR3 is TGTGCCACGGGGACGTACCGCTCCTACGAGCAGTACTTC. Its protein is CATGTYRSYEQYF.

This clonotype was observed at least ten times. CDR3 amino acids: CASSVGDMNTEAFF. The CDR3 nucleotides are TGTGCCAGCAGCGTGGGGGATATGAACACTGAAGCTTTCTTT. The chain uses TRBV9 and TRBJ1-1, with D possibly TRBD1 on 5 matching bases. Trimming removed 2 bases from V and 0 bases from J, with 8 bases in between. The CDR3 is 14 amino acids. From germline, CDR1 is SGDLS and CDR2 YYNGEE.

J is TRBJ1-5 and V is TRBV20-1; the D is unclear. The CDR3 totals 18 residues. The V gene lost 1 base and the J gene lost 0 bases, with 19 bases spanning the gap. In germline, CDR1 is DFQATT, CDR2 SNEGSKA (reference sequence). CDR3 amino acids: CSARAPRGGSHSNQPQHF. CDR3 DNA sequence: TGCAGTGCTAGAGCTCCCCGAGGAGGATCCCATAGCAATCAGCCCCAGCATTTT.

This clonotype occurred many times. The chain recombines TRBV6-4 with TRBJ2-1, with 8 bases fitting TRBD2. Trimming at V came to 2 bases and at J to 6 bases, leaving 0 bases not matched to a gene. Germline V gene lookup returns CDR1 MRHNA and CDR2 SNTAGT. The CDR3 has 13 residues. The CDR3 sequence: CASSDGTSNEQFF. CDR3 DNA: TGTGCCAGCAGTGACGGGACTAGCAATGAGCAGTTCTTC.

The table lists this clonotype with many counts. This rearrangement joins TRBV7-3 to TRBJ2-3; TRBD2 is a possible D gene (6 bases). CDR3 length: 15 amino acids. Germline V CDR1 and CDR2: SGHTA, FQGTGA. Trimming cost V 5 bases and J 2 bases, with 14 bases left between them. Written as DNA, the CDR3 is TGTGCCAGCAGCCCATCGACTAGTCCCACAGATACGCAGTATTTT. Protein product: CASSPSTSPTDTQYF.

The chain has TRBV5-1 and TRBJ1-5; 7 nucleotides line up with TRBD1. This CDR3 is 13 amino acids long. Trimming took 1 base from V and 5 from J; bases not matched to a gene: 0. Germline V gene data show CDR1 as SGHRS and CDR2 as YFSETQ. The CDR3 sequence is CASSLTGDQPQHF. CDR3 DNA sequence: TGCGCCAGCAGCTTGACAGGGGATCAGCCCCAGCATTTT.

CDR3 in amino acids: CASSPGQPGEQYF. The CDR3 nucleotides are TGTGCCAGCAGTCCGGGACAGCCCGGCGAGCAGTACTTC. The genes are TRBV12-3 or TRBV12-4 and TRBJ2-7; 7 bases match TRBD1. V lost 5 bases and J lost 6; bases outside the gene matches: 7. CDR3 length: 13 residues.

This clonotype appeared many times. The chain joins TRBV12-3 or TRBV12-4 to TRBJ2-2; 9 positions match TRBD2. The V gene end was trimmed by 4 bases and the J gene end by 5 bases; junction bases not matched to a gene: 5. CDR3 length: 15 residues. CDR3 coding DNA: TGTGCCAGCAGTTCGGGACTAGCTACTACCGGGGAGCTGTTTTTT. Translating gives CASSSGLATTGELFF.

At least ten counts were recorded for this clonotype. The V gene is TRBV29-1, the J gene TRBJ1-4; D possibly corresponds to TRBD1 (6 bases). The ends were cut back, 3 bases at V and 5 bases at J, with 13 bases in the middle. Looked up from germline, CDR1 is SQVTM and CDR2 is ANQGSEA. There are 14 residues in the CDR3. The CDR3, as DNA: TGCAGCGTTGATAACAGGGAGGGGAATGAAAAACTGTTTTTT. Its translation is CSVDNREGNEKLFF.

This chain links TRBV6-2 or TRBV6-3 with TRBJ2-3; 8 bases map to TRBD2. V gave up 2 bases and J gave up 0 bases; unmatched junction bases: 4. CDR1 MNHEY and CDR2 SVGEGT come from the germline V gene. The CDR3 length is 16 residues. The CDR3, as DNA: TGTGCCAGCAGTTACGAGCGGGGGAGAAGCACAGATACGCAGTATTTT. It encodes CASSYERGRSTDTQYF.

This clonotype occurred a few times. The chain is built from TRBV7-3 and TRBJ2-1; D call uncertain. V was clipped by 5 bases and J by 6 bases, with 11 bases between them. There are 13 residues in the CDR3. Germline V gene data show CDR1 as SGHTA and CDR2 as FQGTGA. CDR3 nucleotides: TGTGCCAGCAGCCTCAACTCGGTCAATGAGCAGTTCTTC. Its protein product is CASSLNSVNEQFF.

The table lists this clonotype with many counts. The chain recombines TRBV11-3 with TRBJ2-1; D is possibly TRBD2 (6 bases). Looked up from germline, CDR1 is SGHNT and CDR2 is YENEEA. The CDR3 is made up of 15 amino acids. The V gene lost 2 bases and the J gene lost 6 bases, with 14 bases spanning the gap. CDR3 residues: CASSLLAVGSNEQFF. In DNA, the CDR3 is TGTGCCAGCAGCTTATTAGCGGTGGGGAGCAATGAGCAGTTCTTC.

The table lists this clonotype with many counts. This chain links TRBV5-4 with TRBJ2-7; the D gene is possibly TRBD2 (5 bases). The CDR3 is 14 residues long. Trimming took off 2 bases at V and 0 bases at J, with 9 bases between the two ends. CDR1 is SGHNT and CDR2 is YYREEE in the germline V gene (reference sequence). The CDR3 bases are TGTGCCAGCAGCTTTGGACTGAACTCCTACGAGCAGTACTTC. Its translation is CASSFGLNSYEQYF.

This clonotype was seen at least ten times. In DNA form, the CDR3 reads TGTGCCAGCAGTACTAGCGGGAGGTCCTACAATGAGCAGTTCTTC. Its translation is CASSTSGRSYNEQFF. The V and J genes are TRBV25-1 and TRBJ2-1; TRBD2 aligns across 12 bases. With 5 bases clipped from V and 1 base from J, the junction kept 0 bases outside the gene matches. This CDR3 has 15 amino acids. Germline CDR1 is MGHDK and CDR2 is SYGVNS.

This clonotype was observed many times. The chain recombines TRBV6-1 with TRBJ2-3; D unclear. The CDR3 is 15 amino acids. Looked up from germline, CDR1 is MNHNS and CDR2 is SASEGT. Between the trimmed V and J ends, which lost 3 bases and 0 bases, there was a span of 10 bases. This CDR3 is CASSDPGISTDTQYF. CDR3 sequence (DNA): TGTGCCAGCAGTGATCCCGGAATTAGCACAGATACGCAGTATTTT.

The chain recombines TRBV20-1 with TRBJ1-1; D not certain. Trimming removed 4 bases from V and 1 base from J, with 7 bases in between. Germline V gene sequence: CDR1 DFQATT, CDR2 SNEGSKA (reference sequence). The length of the CDR3 is 12 residues. The CDR3 is CSATTPNTEAFF. DNA of the CDR3: TGCAGTGCTACGACACCGAACACTGAAGCTTTCTTT.

This clonotype was detected ten times or more. The chain is built from TRBV7-3 and TRBJ2-2; no clear D. V was cut by 3 bases and J by 8 bases, with 7 bases left in between. CDR1 is SGHTA and CDR2 is FQGTGA in the germline V gene. The CDR3 runs 12 residues. CDR3 loop: CASSLSMGELFF. In DNA, the CDR3 is TGTGCCAGCAGCTTGAGTATGGGGGAGCTGTTTTTT.